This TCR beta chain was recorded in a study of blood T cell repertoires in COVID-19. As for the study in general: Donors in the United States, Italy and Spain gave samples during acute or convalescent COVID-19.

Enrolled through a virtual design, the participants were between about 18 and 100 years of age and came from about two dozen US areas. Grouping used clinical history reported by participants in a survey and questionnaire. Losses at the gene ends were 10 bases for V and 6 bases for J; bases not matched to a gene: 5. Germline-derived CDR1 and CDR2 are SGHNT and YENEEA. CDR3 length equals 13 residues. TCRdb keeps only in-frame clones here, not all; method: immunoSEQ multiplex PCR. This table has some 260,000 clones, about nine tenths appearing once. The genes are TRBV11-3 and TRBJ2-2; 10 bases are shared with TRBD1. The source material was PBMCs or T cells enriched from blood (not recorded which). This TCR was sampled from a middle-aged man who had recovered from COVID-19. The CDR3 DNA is TGTGCCACTCGACAGGGGGCGTCCGGGGAGCTGTTTTTT. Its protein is CATRQGASGELFF.